This T cell receptor (beta chain) was sequenced in a study of T cells in Graves' hyperthyroidism and ophthalmopathy. Study-wide context: The blood sample was taken at first diagnosis, before treatment began.

The study's findings and limits: Blood samples included most of the expanded thyroid clonotypes exceeding 0.001. The model predicted ophthalmopathy a median approximately seven months before onset.

Pregnant or lactating patients were excluded, as were those with uncontrolled infection or other autoimmune disease. Regions amplified from RNA transcripts were the TCR beta CDR3 regions. Researchers ran a first-round RT-PCR on the TCR CDR3 using the HTBI primer set. Each CDR3 protein gets one entry after TCRdb re-called the multiplex PCR reads with MiXCR. The table records 450,000 to 650,000 distinct CDR3 sequences, 11% to 15% of them present only once. The germline V and J ends were trimmed by 2 bases and 8 bases, with 22 bases remaining between them. Germline V gives CDR1 MNHEY, CDR2 SVGAGI. The CDR3 is 17 amino acids. On this clonotype itself: Its target is not known.

Sample: blood. The chain joins TRBV6-5 to TRBJ2-1; D possibly corresponds to TRBD1 (6 bases). The sequence was obtained from a woman aged 18-35 years with Graves' ophthalmopathy. The CDR3 DNA sequence: TGTGCCAGCAGTTACGGACAGACAGACCCACTTATCGATGAGCAGTTCTTC. Protein product: CASSYGQTDPLIDEQFF.